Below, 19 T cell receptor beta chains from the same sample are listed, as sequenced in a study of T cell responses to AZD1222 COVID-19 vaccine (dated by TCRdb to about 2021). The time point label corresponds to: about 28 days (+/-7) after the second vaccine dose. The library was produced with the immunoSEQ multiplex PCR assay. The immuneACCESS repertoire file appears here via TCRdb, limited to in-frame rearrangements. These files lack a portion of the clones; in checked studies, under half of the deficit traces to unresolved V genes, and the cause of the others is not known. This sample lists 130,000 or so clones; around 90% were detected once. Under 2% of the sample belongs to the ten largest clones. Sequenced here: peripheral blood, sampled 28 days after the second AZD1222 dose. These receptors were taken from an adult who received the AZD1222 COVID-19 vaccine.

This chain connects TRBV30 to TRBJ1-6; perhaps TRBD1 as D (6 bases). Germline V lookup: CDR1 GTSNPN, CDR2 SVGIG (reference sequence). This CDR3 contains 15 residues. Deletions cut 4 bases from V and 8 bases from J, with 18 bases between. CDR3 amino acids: CAWTHLGGVDSPLHF. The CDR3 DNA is TGTGCCTGGACGCACTTAGGGGGGGTGGATTCACCCCTCCACTTT.

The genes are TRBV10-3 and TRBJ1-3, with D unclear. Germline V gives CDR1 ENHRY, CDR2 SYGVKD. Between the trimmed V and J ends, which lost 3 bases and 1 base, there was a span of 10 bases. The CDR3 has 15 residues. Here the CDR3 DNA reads TGTGCCATCAGTGAAGGGCTAGGGTCTGGAAACACCATATATTTT. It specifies CAISEGLGSGNTIYF.

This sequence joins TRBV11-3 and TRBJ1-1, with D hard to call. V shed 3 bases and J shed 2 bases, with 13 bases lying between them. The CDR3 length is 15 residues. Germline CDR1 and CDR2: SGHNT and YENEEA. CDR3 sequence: CASSLPDSGNTEAFF. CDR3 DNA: TGTGCCAGCAGCTTGCCTGATTCGGGAAACACTGAAGCTTTCTTT.

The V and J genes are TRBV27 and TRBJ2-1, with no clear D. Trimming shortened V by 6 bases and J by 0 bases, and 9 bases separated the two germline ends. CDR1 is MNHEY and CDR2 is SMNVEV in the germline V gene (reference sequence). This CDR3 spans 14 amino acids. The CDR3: CASSSLSSYNEQFF. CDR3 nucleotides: TGTGCCAGCAGCAGCCTGAGCTCCTACAATGAGCAGTTCTTC.

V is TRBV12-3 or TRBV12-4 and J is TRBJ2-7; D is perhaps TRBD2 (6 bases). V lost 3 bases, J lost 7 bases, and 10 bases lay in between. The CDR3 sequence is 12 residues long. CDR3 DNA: TGTGCCAGCAGTTTCGGAGGGCCGGAGCAGTACTTC. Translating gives CASSFGGPEQYF.

The CDR3: CASSPPNQYREYGYTF. CDR3 sequence (DNA): TGTGCCAGCTCACCACCGAATCAGTACAGGGAGTATGGCTACACCTTC. The chain has TRBV18 and TRBJ1-2; TRBD1 might be the D (6 bases). The CDR3 is 16 amino acids. CDR1 and CDR2 from the germline V gene are KGHSH and LQKENI. V was cut by 0 bases and J by 5 bases, with 16 bases left in between.

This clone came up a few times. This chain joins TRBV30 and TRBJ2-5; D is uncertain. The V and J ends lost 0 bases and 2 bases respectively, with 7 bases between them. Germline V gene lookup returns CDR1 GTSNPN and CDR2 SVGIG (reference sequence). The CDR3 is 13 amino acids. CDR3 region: CAWSVRRQETQYF. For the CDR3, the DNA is TGTGCCTGGAGTGTACGACGGCAAGAGACCCAGTACTTC. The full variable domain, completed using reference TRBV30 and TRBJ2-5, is SQTIHQWPATLVQPVGSPLSLECTVEGTSNPNLYWYRQAAGRGLQLLFYSVGIGQISSEVPQNLSASRPQDRQFILSSKKLLLSDSGFYLCAWSVRRQETQYFGPGTRLLVL.

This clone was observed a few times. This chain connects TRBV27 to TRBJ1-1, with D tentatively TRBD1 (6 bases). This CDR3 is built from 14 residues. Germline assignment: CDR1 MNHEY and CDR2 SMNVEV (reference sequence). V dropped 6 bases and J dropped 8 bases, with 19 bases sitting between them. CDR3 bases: TGTGCCAGCAGGGTGACACAGGGTGGTGGGGAAGCTTTCTTT. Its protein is CASRVTQGGGEAFF.

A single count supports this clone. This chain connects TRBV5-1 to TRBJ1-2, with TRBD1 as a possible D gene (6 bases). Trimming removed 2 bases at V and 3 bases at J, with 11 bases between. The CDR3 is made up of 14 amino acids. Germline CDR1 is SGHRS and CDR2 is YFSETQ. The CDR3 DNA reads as TGCGCCAGCAGCTTAACGTCAGGGGACTATGGCTACACCTTC. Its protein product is CASSLTSGDYGYTF.

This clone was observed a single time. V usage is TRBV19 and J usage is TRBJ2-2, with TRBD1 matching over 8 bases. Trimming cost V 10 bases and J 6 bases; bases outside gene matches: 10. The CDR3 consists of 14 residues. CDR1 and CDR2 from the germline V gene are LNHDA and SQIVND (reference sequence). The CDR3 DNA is TGTGCCACACAGAGGACAGGGCAGTCCGGGGAGCTGTTTTTT. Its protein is CATQRTGQSGELFF.

The CDR3 sequence: CASSLDSLYGYTF. CDR3 nucleotides: TGTGCCAGCAGCTTGGACAGTCTCTATGGCTACACCTTC. The rearrangement uses TRBV7-9 and TRBJ1-2; D might be TRBD1 (6 bases). Trimming pared 3 bases from V and 4 bases from J, leaving 9 bases between. The CDR3 totals 13 residues. Germline assignment: CDR1 SEHNR and CDR2 FQNEAQ (reference sequence).

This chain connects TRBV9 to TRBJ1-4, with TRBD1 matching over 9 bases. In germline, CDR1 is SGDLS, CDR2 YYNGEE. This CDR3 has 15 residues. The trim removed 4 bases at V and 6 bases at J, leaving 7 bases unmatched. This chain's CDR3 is CASSTAGTGYEKLFF. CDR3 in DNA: TGTGCCAGCAGCACCGCCGGGACAGGGTATGAAAAACTGTTTTTT.

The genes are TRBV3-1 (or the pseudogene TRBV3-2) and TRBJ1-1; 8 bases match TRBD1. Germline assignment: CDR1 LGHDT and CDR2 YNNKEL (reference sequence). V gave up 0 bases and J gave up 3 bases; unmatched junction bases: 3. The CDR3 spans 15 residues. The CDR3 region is CASSQDQGAHTEAFF. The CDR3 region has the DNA TGTGCCAGCAGCCAAGACCAGGGGGCCCACACTGAAGCTTTCTTT.

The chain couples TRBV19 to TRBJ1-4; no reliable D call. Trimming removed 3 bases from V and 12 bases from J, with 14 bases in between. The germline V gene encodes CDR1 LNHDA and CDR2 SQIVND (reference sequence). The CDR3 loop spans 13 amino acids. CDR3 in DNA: TGTGCCAGTAGTATTAGCGGACCCGGGGAACTGTTTTTT. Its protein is CASSISGPGELFF.

The CDR3 coding sequence is TGTGCCTGGAGTGTGGCAGGGGGGGATCAGCCCCAGCATTTT. Translating it yields CAWSVAGGDQPQHF. The chain is built from TRBV30 and TRBJ1-5, with 7 nucleotides matching TRBD1. The germline V gene has CDR1 GTSNPN and CDR2 SVGIG (reference sequence). This CDR3 comprises 14 residues. Trimming removed 0 bases from V and 5 bases from J; junction bases left unmatched: 4.

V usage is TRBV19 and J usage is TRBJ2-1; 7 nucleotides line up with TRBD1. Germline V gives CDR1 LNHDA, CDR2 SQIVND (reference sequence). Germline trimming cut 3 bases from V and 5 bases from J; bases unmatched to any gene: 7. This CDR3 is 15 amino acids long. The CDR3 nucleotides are TGTGCCAGTAGTATTTCAGGGACAGCTAACAATGAGCAGTTCTTC. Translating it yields CASSISGTANNEQFF.

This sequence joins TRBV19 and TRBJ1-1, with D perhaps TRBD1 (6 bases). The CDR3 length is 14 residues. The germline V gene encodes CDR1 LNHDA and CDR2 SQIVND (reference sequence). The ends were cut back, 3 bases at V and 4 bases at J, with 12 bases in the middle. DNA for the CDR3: TGTGCCAGTAGTATTGGCAGGGGTGGCACTGAAGCTTTCTTT. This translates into CASSIGRGGTEAFF.

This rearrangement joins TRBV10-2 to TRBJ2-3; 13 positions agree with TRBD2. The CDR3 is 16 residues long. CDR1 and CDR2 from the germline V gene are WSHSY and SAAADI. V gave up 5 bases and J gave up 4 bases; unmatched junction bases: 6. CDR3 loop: CASSTSGGAASDTQYF. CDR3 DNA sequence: TGCGCCAGCAGTACTAGCGGGGGGGCCGCGTCAGATACGCAGTATTTT.

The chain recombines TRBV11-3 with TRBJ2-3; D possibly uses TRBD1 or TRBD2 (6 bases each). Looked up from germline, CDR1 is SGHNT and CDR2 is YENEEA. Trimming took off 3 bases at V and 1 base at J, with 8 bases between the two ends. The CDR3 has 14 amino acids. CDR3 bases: TGTGCCAGCAGCTTCGGGGGCGGCACAGATACGCAGTATTTT. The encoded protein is CASSFGGGTDTQYF.